Listed below are T cell receptor beta chains from one sample, sequenced in a study of cytomegalovirus exposure and HLA in healthy donors. Assay used: immunoSEQ multiplex PCR; TCRdb lists only in-frame clones, some missing. The data contain under 150,000 clones, 75% to 80% of them singletons. The sample comprised PBMCs. These receptors originate from a woman in her twenties or thirties in good health and CMV-seronegative. Both conserved end residues are part of each CDR3. Each record gives: J gene, clone size, V gene, D gene, CDR3 DNA, CDR3 protein. D genes are given only for firm matches. Size is stated for part of the rows, as once, few or many counts, or as a class when the clone is expanded.

>TRBJ2-5|.|TRBV7-6|TRBD1
TGTGCCAGCAGCTTGGGACAGGCCTACCAAGAGACCCAGTACTTC
CASSLGQAYQETQYF
>TRBJ2-5|.|TRBV18|.
TGTGCCAGCTCACAATATGAAGAGACCCAGTACTTC
CASSQYEETQYF
>TRBJ1-5|.|TRBV30|.
TGTGCCTGGAGTCCTGAATCTCTCGGGGGGCTCCAGCATTTT
CAWSPESLGGLQHF
>TRBJ1-1|.|TRBV29-1|.
TGCAGCGTCCTAGGACAGCGAGGAGGAGCTTTCTTT
CSVLGQRGGAFF
>TRBJ2-5|.|TRBV7-9|TRBD2
TGTGCCAGCAGCTTAGGAGGGGAGGGGAGAGAGACCCAGTACTTC
CASSLGGEGRETQYF
>TRBJ1-2|.|TRBV29-1|.
TGCAGCGTTGCAGGGCCTGGCTACACCTTC
CSVAGPGYTF
>TRBJ2-5|.|TRBV18|TRBD1
TGTGCCAGCTCACCTCCAGATACAGGGGTCCCCCAGTACTTC
CASSPPDTGVPQYF
>TRBJ1-1|once|TRBV11-2|.
TGTGCCAGCAGCTTAGCGGACAGAAACGCTTTCTTT
CASSLADRNAFF
>TRBJ2-7|.|TRBV19|.
TGTGCCAGTAGTGGTCAGGGCAACGACGAGCAGTACTTC
CASSGQGNDEQYF
>TRBJ1-2|.|TRBV18|.
TGTGCCAGCTCACCAGTCGCGAATAGCGGTGGCTACACCTTC
CASSPVANSGGYTF
>TRBJ1-1|.|TRBV30|.
TGTGCCTGGTCTCAGGGGAGGAACACTGAAGCTTTCTTT
CAWSQGRNTEAFF
>TRBJ1-4|.|TRBV2|TRBD1
TGTGCCAGCAGTGGGGACAGGGGGAGGAGTGAAAAACTGTTTTTT
CASSGDRGRSEKLFF
>TRBJ1-2|once|TRBV2|TRBD1
TGTGCCAAGGAGGACAGGAACTTTGGGTATGGCTACACCTTC
CAKEDRNFGYGYTF
>TRBJ1-1|few|TRBV7-2|.
TGTGCCAGCAGCTTGATCTCGGTGATGAACACTGAAGCTTTCTTT
CASSLISVMNTEAFF
>TRBJ2-7|.|TRBV6-6|TRBD1
TGTGCCAGCAGTTACGGGGAGACAGGGACGTACGAGCAGTACTTC
CASSYGETGTYEQYF
>TRBJ1-2|.|TRBV9|.
TGTGCCAGCAGCGTAGACGACAGATCTAACTATGGCTACACCTTC
CASSVDDRSNYGYTF
>TRBJ1-1|.|TRBV25-1|.
TGTGCCAGCAGTGAAACCAGGCGGGGAACTGAAGCTTTCTTT
CASSETRRGTEAFF
>TRBJ1-2|.|TRBV10-1|TRBD1
TGCGCCAGCAGTGAAACAGGGGGGTATGGCTACACCTTC
CASSETGGYGYTF
>TRBJ2-1|.|TRBV7-9|.
TGTGCCAGCAGCTTAGCGCGGTCGGTCCCCCTTCCAGCCTACAATGAGCAGTTCTTC
CASSLARSVPLPAYNEQFF
>TRBJ2-7|.|TRBV28|.
TGTGCCAGCAGTTTAGACGGAGAAACCTACGAGCAGTACTTC
CASSLDGETYEQYF
>TRBJ1-2|.|TRBV11-2|TRBD1
TGTGCCAGCAGCTTAGATCTTCGGACAGGGTCTGACTATGGCTACACCTTC
CASSLDLRTGSDYGYTF
>TRBJ1-2|.|TRBV5-4|.
TGTGCCAGCAGCTTATCCGGGGGAAACTATGGCTACACCTTC
CASSLSGGNYGYTF
>TRBJ1-1|.|TRBV29-1|TRBD1
TGCAGCGGGGGGGACAGTGAAGCTTTCTTT
CSGGDSEAFF
>TRBJ2-7|.|TRBV5-5|.
TGTGCCAGCAGCTTGAGTACATACGAGCAGTACTTC
CASSLSTYEQYF
>TRBJ2-7|.|TRBV7-2|TRBD1
TGTGCCAGCAGCTCCCGGGACAGGGAAACCTACGAGCAGTACTTC
CASSSRDRETYEQYF
>TRBJ2-3|few|TRBV29-1|TRBD1
TGCAGCGCTCGACAGGGGGTAGGCACAGATACGCAGTATTTT
CSARQGVGTDTQYF
>TRBJ1-4|.|TRBV6-6|TRBD1
TGTGCCAGCAGTTTCCGGACAGGGAGCGAAAAACTGTTTTTT
CASSFRTGSEKLFF
>TRBJ2-7|.|TRBV9|TRBD1
TGTGCCAGCAGCGTAGGTTTTGTGGGGACAGGGGGCGAGCAGTACTTC
CASSVGFVGTGGEQYF
>TRBJ1-1|few|TRBV6-5|.
TGTGCCAGCAGGGACAGCCAAAACACTGAAGCTTTCTTT
CASRDSQNTEAFF
>TRBJ1-5|.|TRBV6-1|TRBD1
TGTGCCAGCAGTGAAGCCACGACAGGGGGATCTCCAAATCGGCCCCAGCATTTT
CASSEATTGGSPNRPQHF
>TRBJ2-7|once|TRBV5-1|.
TGCGCCAGCAGCCCCTACCAGGGGGGCTTATACGAGCAGTACTTC
CASSPYQGGLYEQYF
>TRBJ2-1|.|TRBV6-4|TRBD2
TGTGCCAGCAGTTCCTCCGGGACTAGCAATGAGCAGTTCTTC
CASSSSGTSNEQFF
>TRBJ2-5|.|TRBV5-1|TRBD2
TGCGCCAGCTCAAACCCGCGGGGGGGCGAGACCCAGTACTTC
CASSNPRGGETQYF
>TRBJ1-5|once|TRBV5-1|TRBD1
TGCGCCAGCAGCGCGGGACAGGGAGGACACAATCAGCCCCAGCATTTT
CASSAGQGGHNQPQHF
>TRBJ2-5|few|TRBV5-1|.
TGCGCCAGCACCCCATTGGGCAGGGCGCGAAAGACCCAGTACTTC
CASTPLGRARKTQYF
>TRBJ1-2|once|TRBV2|.
TGTGCCAGCAGTATCCTTTATGGCTACACCTTC
CASSILYGYTF
>TRBJ2-2|once|TRBV5-1|.
TGCGCCAGCAGCCAATTAGGGGGCGTACCTGCGGGGGGAAGAACCGGGGAGCTGTTTTTT
CASSQLGGVPAGGRTGELFF
>TRBJ2-4|.|TRBV25-1|.
TGTGCCAGCAGTGACGCAGGGAAAAACATTCAGTACTTC
CASSDAGKNIQYF
>TRBJ1-2|.|TRBV27|.
TGTGCCAGCAGTCAGACAGCGTTCTATGGCTACACCTTC
CASSQTAFYGYTF
>TRBJ2-2|.|TRBV5-4|TRBD2
TGTGCCAGCAGCCTCCTTAGCGGGGCGAACACCGGGGAGCTGTTTTTT
CASSLLSGANTGELFF
>TRBJ2-7|.|TRBV9|TRBD1
TGTGCCAGCAGCGTCAATGTGGACAGGGGTAATCTCGAGCAGTACTTC
CASSVNVDRGNLEQYF
>TRBJ1-1|.|TRBV21-1|.
TGTGCCAGCAGCAAAGGGCGGGGGCTTGAAGCTTTCTTT
CASSKGRGLEAFF
>TRBJ1-2|.|TRBV7-2|.
TGTGCCAGCAGCTTAGCGCGAGGGAGCTCCTATGGCTACACCTTC
CASSLARGSSYGYTF
>TRBJ2-7|.|TRBV6-1|TRBD2
TGTGCCAGCAGTGATCTGCGGGGGGTGAGTTACGAGCAGTACTTC
CASSDLRGVSYEQYF
>TRBJ1-4|once|TRBV11-2|.
TGTGCCAGCAGCTTAAGAGGGCCCACAGAAAAACTGTTTTTT
CASSLRGPTEKLFF